This T cell receptor beta chain was identified in a study of T-cell reconstitution after alpha-beta-depleted transplantation in children. Unique molecular identifiers were incorporated into the prepared TCRbeta library. From the PCR reads, TCRdb called clonotypes with MiXCR, one entry per CDR3 protein. The sample includes around 370,000 distinct CDR3 sequences, over 9% of them seen just once. The CDR3 runs 17 residues. The V gene end was trimmed by 0 bases and the J gene end by 2 bases; junction bases not matched to a gene: 7. Germline V gene sequence: CDR1 LNHNV, CDR2 YYDKDF (reference sequence). This clonotype has more than one count but fewer than ten.

The V and J genes are TRBV15 and TRBJ2-7; 10 nucleotides align to TRBD1. The sequence was obtained from a human donor who donated a stem cell graft to a child with acute lymphoblastic leukemia. The sequencing here drew on PBMCs from the stem cell graft donor, taken from the stem cell graft. In DNA, the CDR3 is TGTGCCACCAGCAGAGATCTTCCCGGGACAGGGGCCTACGAGCAGTACTTC. This codes for CATSRDLPGTGAYEQYF.